Listed below are T cell receptor beta chains from one sample, sequenced in a study of T-cell reconstitution after alpha-beta-depleted transplantation in children. TCRdb redid the calling of the PCR reads with MiXCR, one entry per CDR3 protein. This sample has approximately 430,000 distinct CDR3 sequences; roughly 16% occur once, and the top ten carry just under 30%. The material was PBMCs, mostly from graft donor cells, obtained 360 days after TCRalphabeta/CD19-depleted stem cell transplant. The origin of the receptors is a boy under three years old who had a stem cell transplant for Wiskott-Aldrich syndrome, so the T cells may come from the graft donor. Each CDR3 is given with its conserved first and last residue. The D gene is left open where the match is weak. The size field is filled for only some rows; it gives once, few, many or a size class.

J	size	D	V	CDR3	DNA
TRBJ2-7	few	.	TRBV20-1	CSARGPPVRDYEQYF	TGCAGTGCTAGGGGCCCTCCGGTAAGGGACTACGAGCAGTACTTC
TRBJ2-2	.	TRBD2	TRBV11-2	CASSHSGGVNTGELFF	TGTGCCAGCAGCCATAGCGGGGGGGTAAACACCGGGGAGCTGTTTTTT
TRBJ2-1	few	.	TRBV5-1	CASSSALDISYNEQFF	TGCGCCAGCAGCTCCGCCCTGGACATCTCCTACAATGAGCAGTTCTTC
TRBJ2-1	.	TRBD2	TRBV20-1	CSARDIAGGPFGEQFF	TGCAGTGCTAGAGATATAGCGGGAGGGCCATTTGGAGAGCAGTTCTTC
TRBJ2-3	many	.	TRBV18	CASSPPGFSTDTQYF	TGTGCCAGCTCACCACCAGGGTTCAGCACAGATACGCAGTATTTT
TRBJ2-1	.	.	TRBV10-3	CAISEGIASFF	TGTGCCATCAGTGAGGGGATAGCAAGTTTCTTC
TRBJ2-1	.	.	TRBV2	CASSDLRIAYNEQFF	TGTGCCAGCAGTGATCTACGCATTGCCTACAATGAGCAGTTCTTC
TRBJ2-1	.	.	TRBV30	CAWGGIKEQFF	TGTGCCTGGGGAGGGATTAAGGAGCAGTTCTTC
TRBJ2-5	.	.	TRBV20-1	CSAMGDRETQYF	TGCAGTGCTATGGGGGATCGAGAGACCCAGTACTTC
TRBJ2-5	few	.	TRBV7-2	CASSFNTGYQETQYF	TGTGCCAGCAGCTTTAACACGGGTTATCAAGAGACCCAGTACTTC
TRBJ1-3	few	TRBD1	TRBV7-6	CASSPPTGLGNTIYF	TGTGCCAGCAGCCCCCCGACAGGGTTGGGAAACACCATATATTTT
TRBJ2-7	few	.	TRBV5-5	CASSLEWSSYEQYF	TGTGCCAGCAGCTTGGAATGGAGCTCCTACGAGCAGTACTTC
TRBJ2-2	few	.	TRBV5-1	CASSFRAGMNTGELFF	TGCGCCAGCAGCTTCAGGGCCGGGATGAACACCGGGGAGCTGTTTTTT
TRBJ2-2	.	TRBD1	TRBV28	CASSPDRGGGELFF	TGTGCCAGCAGTCCAGACAGGGGGGGCGGGGAGCTGTTTTTT
TRBJ2-1	few	TRBD2	TRBV7-9	CASSSTSGSIYNEQFF	TGTGCCAGCAGCTCCACTAGCGGGAGCATCTACAATGAGCAGTTCTTC
TRBJ2-2	.	TRBD2	TRBV20-1	CSARSSGGHTGELFF	TGCAGTGCTAGATCTAGCGGGGGCCACACCGGGGAGCTGTTTTTT
TRBJ2-5	.	.	TRBV5-5	CASSLGRYRQETQYF	TGTGCCAGCAGCTTGGGAAGATACAGACAAGAGACCCAGTACTTC
TRBJ2-7	few	.	TRBV4-1	CASSQDQLGQTYEQYF	TGCGCCAGCAGCCAAGATCAGCTGGGGCAGACCTACGAGCAGTACTTC
TRBJ1-1	.	.	TRBV28	CASSSPGAYTEAFF	TGTGCCAGCAGTTCCCCGGGGGCTTACACTGAAGCTTTCTTT
TRBJ2-3	few	.	TRBV5-6	CASSLEFRRGAGTTDTQYF	TGTGCCAGCAGCTTGGAGTTTCGCAGGGGGGCTGGCACCACAGATACGCAGTATTTT
TRBJ1-6	.	TRBD1	TRBV6-1	CASSPDRGRGSPLHF	TGTGCCAGCAGCCCAGACAGGGGGCGAGGTTCACCCCTCCACTTT
TRBJ2-5	few	.	TRBV7-2	CASSLYSAMETQYF	TGTGCCAGCAGCTTATATTCAGCGATGGAGACCCAGTACTTC
TRBJ2-7	few	.	TRBV20-1	CSARDPFRFLAYEQYF	TGCAGTGCTAGAGATCCTTTCAGGTTTCTCGCTTACGAGCAGTACTTC
TRBJ2-5	.	.	TRBV7-6	CASSLEATQYF	TGTGCCAGCAGCTTAGAAGCGACCCAGTACTTC
TRBJ2-2	.	TRBD2	TRBV12-3/TRBV12-4	CASRPTSSNTGELFF	TGTGCCAGCAGGCCGACTAGCTCGAACACCGGGGAGCTGTTTTTT
TRBJ2-7	few	.	TRBV20-1	CSAPGQEASEQYF	TGCAGTGCCCCGGGCCAAGAGGCGTCCGAGCAGTACTTC
TRBJ2-7	.	.	TRBV15	CATSRDGGQQYF	TGTGCCACCAGCAGAGATGGAGGACAGCAGTACTTC
TRBJ2-1	many	.	TRBV7-7	CASRPLRQSRSSYNEQFF	TGTGCCAGCAGACCTCTACGACAGTCGCGCAGCTCCTACAATGAGCAGTTCTTC
TRBJ2-5	many	.	TRBV20-1	CSARQGGETQYF	TGCAGTGCTAGACAGGGTGGAGAGACCCAGTACTTC
TRBJ2-1	.	TRBD2	TRBV5-5	CASRLRGTSGIYNEQFF	TGTGCCAGCAGACTCCGGGGGACTAGCGGGATCTACAATGAGCAGTTCTTC
TRBJ2-7	few	TRBD1	TRBV5-1	CASSQNWDRGPYEQYF	TGCGCCAGCAGCCAGAATTGGGACAGGGGACCCTACGAGCAGTACTTC
TRBJ2-7	.	.	TRBV6-5	CASSYSGGGNYEQYF	TGTGCCAGCAGTTACAGTGGTGGTGGTAACTACGAGCAGTACTTC
TRBJ2-7	.	TRBD2	TRBV5-1	CASSYGLAGVLSRYEQYF	TGCGCCAGCAGCTACGGACTAGCGGGAGTTCTGTCCCGCTACGAGCAGTACTTC
TRBJ2-5	few	.	TRBV18	CASSVFLGGSPETQYF	TGTGCCAGCTCAGTATTTCTCGGGGGTTCTCCAGAGACCCAGTACTTC
TRBJ2-1	few	TRBD2	TRBV5-1	CASSSLGSSGNEQFF	TGCGCCAGCAGCTCTCTAGGGTCTAGCGGCAATGAGCAGTTCTTC
TRBJ2-7	.	.	TRBV27	CASSLWAGPDHEQYF	TGTGCCAGCAGTTTATGGGCAGGCCCCGACCACGAGCAGTACTTC
TRBJ1-1	.	.	TRBV13	CASSPIGEGRTEAFF	TGTGCCAGCAGCCCAATAGGGGAGGGCCGGACTGAAGCTTTCTTT
TRBJ2-1	few	TRBD2	TRBV3-1	CASSRTSGVYSYNEQFF	TGTGCCAGCTCACGGACTAGCGGGGTCTACTCCTACAATGAGCAGTTCTTC
TRBJ2-7	.	.	TRBV6-1	CASTPPGGPLYEQYF	TGTGCCAGCACCCCTCCCGGCGGCCCCCTCTACGAGCAGTACTTC
TRBJ2-5	.	TRBD2	TRBV12-3/TRBV12-4	CASRTSGTRGETQYF	TGTGCCAGCAGAACTTCCGGGACTAGGGGCGAGACCCAGTACTTC
TRBJ1-1	few	.	TRBV2	CASSENFPGNLNTEAFF	TGTGCCAGCAGTGAAAATTTTCCGGGAAACCTGAACACTGAAGCTTTCTTT
TRBJ1-4	.	.	TRBV4-3	CASSQTGFPNEKLFF	TGCGCCAGCAGCCAAACAGGGTTTCCGAATGAAAAACTGTTTTTT
TRBJ2-7	few	TRBD1	TRBV7-9	CASSLDARRTGSEQYF	TGTGCCAGCAGCTTAGACGCTCGAAGGACAGGGAGCGAGCAGTACTTC
TRBJ1-4	.	.	TRBV4-1	CASSQASGATNEKLFF	TGCGCCAGCAGCCAAGCCTCTGGGGCAACTAATGAAAAACTGTTTTTT
TRBJ2-2	few	.	TRBV7-9	CASSYIAPTGELFF	TGTGCCAGCAGTTATATCGCCCCCACCGGGGAGCTGTTTTTT
TRBJ2-5	few	.	TRBV3-1	CASSQGQSQYF	TGTGCCAGCAGCCAAGGACAGTCACAGTACTTC
TRBJ2-5	few	.	TRBV3-1	CASSRLGGNRETQYF	TGTGCCAGCAGCCGTTTGGGGGGCAATCGGGAGACCCAGTACTTC
TRBJ1-3	few	.	TRBV6-5	CASSYGQSSGNTIYF	TGTGCCAGCAGTTACGGACAGAGCTCTGGAAACACCATATATTTT
TRBJ2-5	.	TRBD2	TRBV7-2	CASSLEGTRQETQYF	TGTGCCAGCAGCTTAGAAGGGACTAGGCAAGAGACCCAGTACTTC
TRBJ1-4	.	TRBD1	TRBV9	CASSPGTATNEKLFF	TGTGCCAGCAGCCCGGGGACAGCAACTAATGAAAAACTGTTTTTT
TRBJ1-1	.	TRBD1	TRBV10-3	CAVNRGMNTEAFF	TGTGCCGTCAACAGGGGAATGAACACTGAAGCTTTCTTT
TRBJ2-2	few	TRBD2	TRBV5-6	CASSFFPTGLAGNTGELFF	TGTGCCAGCAGCTTTTTCCCAACGGGACTAGCGGGGAACACCGGGGAGCTGTTTTTT
TRBJ1-6	.	.	TRBV20-1	CSARGGVSYNSPLHF	TGCAGTGCTAGAGGGGGGGTTAGCTATAATTCACCCCTCCACTTT
TRBJ2-7	.	TRBD2	TRBV25-1	CASTLDQGRLAGAIEQYF	TGTGCCAGCACCCTCGATCAGGGGCGGCTAGCGGGAGCCATCGAGCAGTACTTC
TRBJ1-2	.	.	TRBV30	CAWSVGRTYGYTF	TGTGCCTGGAGTGTAGGACGGACCTATGGCTACACCTTC
TRBJ2-7	many	TRBD1	TRBV12-3/TRBV12-4	CASSPRDRGYEQYF	TGTGCCAGCAGTCCTAGGGACAGGGGCTACGAGCAGTACTTC
TRBJ2-1	.	.	TRBV24-1	CATSESYNEQFF	TGTGCCACCAGTGAGTCGTACAATGAGCAGTTCTTC
TRBJ2-3	.	TRBD2	TRBV28	CASSLAGGATDTQYF	TGTGCCAGCAGTCTAGCGGGGGGAGCGACAGATACGCAGTATTTT
TRBJ1-3	.	.	TRBV29-1	CSVEGRENTIYF	TGCAGCGTTGAGGGCAGGGAGAACACCATATATTTT
TRBJ2-1	few	TRBD2	TRBV7-8	CASSLGVASGSRVQFF	TGTGCCAGCAGCTTAGGTGTGGCTAGCGGGAGTAGGGTGCAGTTCTTC